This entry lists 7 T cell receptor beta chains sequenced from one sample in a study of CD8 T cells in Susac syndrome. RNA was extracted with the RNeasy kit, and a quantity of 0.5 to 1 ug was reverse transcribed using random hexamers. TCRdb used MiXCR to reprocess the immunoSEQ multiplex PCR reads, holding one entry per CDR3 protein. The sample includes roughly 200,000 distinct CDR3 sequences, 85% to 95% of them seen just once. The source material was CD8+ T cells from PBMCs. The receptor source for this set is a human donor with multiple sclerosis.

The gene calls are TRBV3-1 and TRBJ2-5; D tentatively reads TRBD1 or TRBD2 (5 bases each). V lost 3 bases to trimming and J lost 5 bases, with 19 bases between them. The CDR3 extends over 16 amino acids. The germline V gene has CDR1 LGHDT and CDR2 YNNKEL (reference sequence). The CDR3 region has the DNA TGTGCCAGCAGCCAGGACTGGGGGTTTGTGGGTGAGACCCAGTACTTC. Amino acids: CASSQDWGFVGETQYF.

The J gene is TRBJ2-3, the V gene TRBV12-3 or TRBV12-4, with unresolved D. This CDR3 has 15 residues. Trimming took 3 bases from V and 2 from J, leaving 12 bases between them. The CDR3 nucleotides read TGTGCCAGCAGTTTCGGTGAGCTGCTCACAGATACGCAGTATTTT. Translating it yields CASSFGELLTDTQYF.

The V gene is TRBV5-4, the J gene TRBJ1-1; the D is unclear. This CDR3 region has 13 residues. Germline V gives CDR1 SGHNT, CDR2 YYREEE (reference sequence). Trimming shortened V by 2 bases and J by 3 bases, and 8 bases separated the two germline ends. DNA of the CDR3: TGTGCCAGCAGCTTCGGGAGAGACACTGAAGCTTTCTTT. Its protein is CASSFGRDTEAFF.

CDR3 sequence (DNA): TGCGCCAGCAGCCAAGACAGGGGGCCTAGGGGCTACACCTTC. Amino acids: CASSQDRGPRGYTF. The rearrangement uses TRBV4-1 and TRBJ1-2; 8 nucleotides match TRBD1. The CDR3 extends over 14 amino acids. Germline V gene sequence: CDR1 MGHRA, CDR2 YSYEKL. The J segment lost 8 bases and the V segment lost 0 bases, leaving 5 bases of the junction unmatched.

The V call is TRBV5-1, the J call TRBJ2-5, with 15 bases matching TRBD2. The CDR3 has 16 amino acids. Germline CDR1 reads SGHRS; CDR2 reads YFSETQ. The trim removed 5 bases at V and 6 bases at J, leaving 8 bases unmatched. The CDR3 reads CASRTGLAGGGQTQYF. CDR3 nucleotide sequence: TGCGCCAGCAGAACGGGACTAGCGGGAGGAGGACAGACCCAGTACTTC.

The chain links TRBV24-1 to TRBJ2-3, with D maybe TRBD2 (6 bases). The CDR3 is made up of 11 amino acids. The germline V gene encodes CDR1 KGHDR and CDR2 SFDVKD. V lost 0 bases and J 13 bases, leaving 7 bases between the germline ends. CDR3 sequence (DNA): TGTGCCACCAGTGATTTGGGAGGGGAGTATTTT. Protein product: CATSDLGGEYF.

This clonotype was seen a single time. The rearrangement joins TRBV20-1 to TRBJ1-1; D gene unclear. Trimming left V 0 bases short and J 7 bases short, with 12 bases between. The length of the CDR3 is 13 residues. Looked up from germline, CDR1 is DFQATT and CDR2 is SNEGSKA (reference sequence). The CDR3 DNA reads TGCAGTGCTAGAGAGGGAAACAGCCTTGAAGCTTTCTTT. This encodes CSAREGNSLEAFF.